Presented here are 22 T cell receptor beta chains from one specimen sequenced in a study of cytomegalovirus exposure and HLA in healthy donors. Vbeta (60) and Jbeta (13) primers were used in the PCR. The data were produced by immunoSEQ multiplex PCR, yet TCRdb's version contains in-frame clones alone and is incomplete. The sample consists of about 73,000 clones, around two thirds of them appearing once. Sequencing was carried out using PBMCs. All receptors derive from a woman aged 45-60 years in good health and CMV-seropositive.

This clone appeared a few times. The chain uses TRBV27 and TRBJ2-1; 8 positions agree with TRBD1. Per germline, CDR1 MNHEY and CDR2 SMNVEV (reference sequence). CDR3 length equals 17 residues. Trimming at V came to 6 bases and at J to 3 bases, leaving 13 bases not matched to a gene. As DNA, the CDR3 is TGTGCCAGCAGCCCTACCCCGACAGGGGTTCTCTACAATGAGCAGTTCTTC. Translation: CASSPTPTGVLYNEQFF.

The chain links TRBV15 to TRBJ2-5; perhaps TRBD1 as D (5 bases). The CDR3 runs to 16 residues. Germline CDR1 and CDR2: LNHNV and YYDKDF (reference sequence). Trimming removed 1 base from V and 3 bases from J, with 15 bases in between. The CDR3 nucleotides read TGTGCCACCAGCAGAGGACAGCTACCCGCGAAAGAGACCCAGTACTTC. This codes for CATSRGQLPAKETQYF.

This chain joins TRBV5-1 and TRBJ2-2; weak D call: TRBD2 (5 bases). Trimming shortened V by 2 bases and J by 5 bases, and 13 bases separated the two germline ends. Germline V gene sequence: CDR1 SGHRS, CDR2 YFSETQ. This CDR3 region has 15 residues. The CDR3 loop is CASSFSSIATGELFF. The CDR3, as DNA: TGCGCCAGCAGCTTCTCCTCTATAGCGACCGGGGAGCTGTTTTTT. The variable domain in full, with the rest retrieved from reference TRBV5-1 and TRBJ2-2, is KAGVTQTPRYLIKTRGQQVTLSCSPISGHRSVSWYQQTPGQGLQFLFEYFSETQRNKGNFPGRFSGRQFSNSRSEMNVSTLELGDSALYLCASSFSSIATGELFFGEGSRLTVL.

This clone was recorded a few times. Here the CDR3 reads CASSHSADRALAYEQYF. CDR3 DNA: TGTGCCAGCAGCCACTCAGCTGACAGGGCTTTGGCCTACGAGCAGTACTTC. The genes are TRBV5-5 and TRBJ2-7; 7 bases fit TRBD1. The CDR3 contains 17 residues. Unmatched junction bases numbered 15, after V lost 4 bases and J lost 2 bases. Germline V gene sequence: CDR1 SGHKS, CDR2 YYEKEE (reference sequence).

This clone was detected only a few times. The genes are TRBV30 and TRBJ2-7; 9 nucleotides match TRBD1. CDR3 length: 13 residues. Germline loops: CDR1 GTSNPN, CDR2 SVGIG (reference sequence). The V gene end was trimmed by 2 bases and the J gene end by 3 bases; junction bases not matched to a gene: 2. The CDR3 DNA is TGTGCCTGGAGTAAGACAGGGGGCTACGAGCAGTACGTC. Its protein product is CAWSKTGGYEQYV.

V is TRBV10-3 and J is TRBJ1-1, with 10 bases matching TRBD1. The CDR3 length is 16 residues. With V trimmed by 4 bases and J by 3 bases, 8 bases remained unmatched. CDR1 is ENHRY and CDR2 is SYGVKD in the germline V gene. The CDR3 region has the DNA TGTGCCATCAGTGGCTTTGACAGGGGGCCCGACACTGAAGCTTTCTTT. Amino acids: CAISGFDRGPDTEAFF.

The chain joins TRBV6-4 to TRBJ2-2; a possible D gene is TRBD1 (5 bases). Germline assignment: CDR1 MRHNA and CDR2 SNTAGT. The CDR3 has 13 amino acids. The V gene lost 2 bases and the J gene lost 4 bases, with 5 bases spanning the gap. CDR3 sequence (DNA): TGTGCCAGCAGTGACAGGGGCACCGGGGAGCTGTTTTTT. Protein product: CASSDRGTGELFF.

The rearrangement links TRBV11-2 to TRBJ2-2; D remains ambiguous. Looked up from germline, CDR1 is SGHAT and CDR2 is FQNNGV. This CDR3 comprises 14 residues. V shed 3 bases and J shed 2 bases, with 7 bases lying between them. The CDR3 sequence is CASSFTPNTGELFF. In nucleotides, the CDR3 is TGTGCCAGCAGCTTTACACCTAACACCGGGGAGCTGTTTTTT.

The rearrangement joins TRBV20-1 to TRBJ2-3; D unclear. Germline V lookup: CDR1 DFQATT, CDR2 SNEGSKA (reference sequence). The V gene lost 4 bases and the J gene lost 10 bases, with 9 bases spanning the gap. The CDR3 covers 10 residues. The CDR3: CSATAEAQYF. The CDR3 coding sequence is TGCAGTGCTACGGCAGAGGCGCAGTATTTT.

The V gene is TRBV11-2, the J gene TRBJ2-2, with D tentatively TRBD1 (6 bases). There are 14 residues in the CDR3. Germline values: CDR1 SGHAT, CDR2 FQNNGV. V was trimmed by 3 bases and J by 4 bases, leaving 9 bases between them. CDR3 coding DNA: TGTGCCAGCAGCTTGGACAGTGTCACCGGGGAGCTGTTTTTT. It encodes CASSLDSVTGELFF. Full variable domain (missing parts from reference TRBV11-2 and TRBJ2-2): EAGVAQSPRYKIIEKRQSVAFWCNPISGHATLYWYQQILGQGPKLLIQFQNNGVVDDSQLPKDRFSAERLKGVDSTLKIQPAKLEDSAVYLCASSLDSVTGELFFGEGSRLTVL.

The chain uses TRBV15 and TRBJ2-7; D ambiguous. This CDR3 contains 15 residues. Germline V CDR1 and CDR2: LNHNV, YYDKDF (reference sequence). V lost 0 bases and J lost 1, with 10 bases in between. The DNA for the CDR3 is TGTGCCACCAGCAGAGATTTGGCTTTATCCTACGAGCAGTACTTC. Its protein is CATSRDLALSYEQYF.

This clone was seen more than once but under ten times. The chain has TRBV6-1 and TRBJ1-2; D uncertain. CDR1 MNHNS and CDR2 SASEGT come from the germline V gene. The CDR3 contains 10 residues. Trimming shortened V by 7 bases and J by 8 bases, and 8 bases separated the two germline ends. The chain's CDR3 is CASILWGYTF. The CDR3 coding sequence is TGTGCCAGCATCCTATGGGGCTACACCTTC.

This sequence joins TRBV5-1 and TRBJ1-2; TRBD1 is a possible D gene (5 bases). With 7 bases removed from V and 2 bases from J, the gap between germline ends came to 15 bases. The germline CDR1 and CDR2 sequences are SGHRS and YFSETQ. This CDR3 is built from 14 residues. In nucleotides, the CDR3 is TGCGCCAGCCGCCAGGGAGGTTACAACTATGGCTACACCTTC. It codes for CASRQGGYNYGYTF.

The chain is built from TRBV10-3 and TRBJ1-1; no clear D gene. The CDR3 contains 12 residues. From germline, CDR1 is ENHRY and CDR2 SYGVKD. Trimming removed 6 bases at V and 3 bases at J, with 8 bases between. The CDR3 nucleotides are TGTGCCATCAGCCGACAAGACACTGAAGCTTTCTTT. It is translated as CAISRQDTEAFF.

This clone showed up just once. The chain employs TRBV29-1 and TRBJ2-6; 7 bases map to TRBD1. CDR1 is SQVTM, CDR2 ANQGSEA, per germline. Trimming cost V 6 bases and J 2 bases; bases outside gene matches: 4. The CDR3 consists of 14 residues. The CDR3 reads CSVAQGAGANVLTF. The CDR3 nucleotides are TGCAGCGTCGCCCAGGGGGCTGGGGCCAACGTCCTGACTTTC. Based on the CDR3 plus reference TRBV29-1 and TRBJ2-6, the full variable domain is SAVISQKPSRDICQRGTSLTIQCQVDSQVTMMFWYRQQPGQSLTLIATANQGSEATYESGFVIDKFPISRPNLTFSTLTVSNMSPEDSSIYLCSVAQGAGANVLTFGAGSRLTVL.

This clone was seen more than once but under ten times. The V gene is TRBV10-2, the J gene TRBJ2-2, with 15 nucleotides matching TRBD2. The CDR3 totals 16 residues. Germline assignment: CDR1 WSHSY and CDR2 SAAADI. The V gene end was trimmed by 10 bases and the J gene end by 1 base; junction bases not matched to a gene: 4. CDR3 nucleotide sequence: TGCGCCATCGCGGGACTAGCGGGGGGGAACACCGGGGAGCTGTTTTTT. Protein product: CAIAGLAGGNTGELFF.

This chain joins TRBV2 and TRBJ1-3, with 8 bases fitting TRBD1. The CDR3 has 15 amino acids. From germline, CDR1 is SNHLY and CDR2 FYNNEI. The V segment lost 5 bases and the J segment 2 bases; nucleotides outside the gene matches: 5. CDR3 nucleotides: TGTGCCAGCAGTCCCGACAGGGGCACTGGAAACACCATATATTTT. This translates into CASSPDRGTGNTIYF.

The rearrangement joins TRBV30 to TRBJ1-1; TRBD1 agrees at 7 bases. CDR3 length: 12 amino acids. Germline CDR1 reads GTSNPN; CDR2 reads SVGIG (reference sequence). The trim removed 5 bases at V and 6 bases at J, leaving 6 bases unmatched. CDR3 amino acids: CAWEPTGSEAFF. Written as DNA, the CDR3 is TGTGCCTGGGAACCGACAGGGTCTGAAGCTTTCTTT.

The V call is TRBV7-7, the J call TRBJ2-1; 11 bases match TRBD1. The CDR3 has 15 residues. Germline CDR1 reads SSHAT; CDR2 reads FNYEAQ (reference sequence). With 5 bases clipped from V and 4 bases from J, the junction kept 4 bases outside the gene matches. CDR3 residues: CASSPGTGGYNEQFF. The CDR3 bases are TGTGCCAGCAGCCCCGGGACAGGGGGTTACAATGAGCAGTTCTTC. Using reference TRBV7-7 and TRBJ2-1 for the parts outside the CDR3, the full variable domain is GAGVSQSPRYKVTKRGQDVTLRCDPISSHATLYWYQQALGQGPEFLTYFNYEAQPDKSGLPSDRFSAERPEGSISTLTIQRTEQRDSAMYRCASSPGTGGYNEQFFGPGTRLTVL.

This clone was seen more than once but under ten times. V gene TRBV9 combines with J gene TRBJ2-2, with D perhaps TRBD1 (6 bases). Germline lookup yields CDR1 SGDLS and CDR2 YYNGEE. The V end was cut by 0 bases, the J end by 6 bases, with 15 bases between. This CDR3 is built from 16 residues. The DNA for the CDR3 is TGTGCCAGCAGCGTAGCCGTGTTGGCAGGGGCCGGGGAGCTGTTTTTT. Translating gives CASSVAVLAGAGELFF.

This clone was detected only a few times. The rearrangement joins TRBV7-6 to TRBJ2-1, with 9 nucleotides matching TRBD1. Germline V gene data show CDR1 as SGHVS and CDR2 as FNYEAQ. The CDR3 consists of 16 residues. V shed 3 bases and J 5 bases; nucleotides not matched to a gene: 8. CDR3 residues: CASSFLQGALNNEQFF. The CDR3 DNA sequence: TGTGCCAGCAGCTTTTTACAGGGGGCTCTAAACAATGAGCAGTTCTTC.

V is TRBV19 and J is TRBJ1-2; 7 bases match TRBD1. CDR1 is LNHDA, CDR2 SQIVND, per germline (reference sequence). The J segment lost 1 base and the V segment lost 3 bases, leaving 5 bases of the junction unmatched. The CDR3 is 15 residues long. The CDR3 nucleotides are TGTGCCAGTAGTATTAAGGACAGGCATAACTATGGCTACACCTTC. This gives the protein CASSIKDRHNYGYTF.